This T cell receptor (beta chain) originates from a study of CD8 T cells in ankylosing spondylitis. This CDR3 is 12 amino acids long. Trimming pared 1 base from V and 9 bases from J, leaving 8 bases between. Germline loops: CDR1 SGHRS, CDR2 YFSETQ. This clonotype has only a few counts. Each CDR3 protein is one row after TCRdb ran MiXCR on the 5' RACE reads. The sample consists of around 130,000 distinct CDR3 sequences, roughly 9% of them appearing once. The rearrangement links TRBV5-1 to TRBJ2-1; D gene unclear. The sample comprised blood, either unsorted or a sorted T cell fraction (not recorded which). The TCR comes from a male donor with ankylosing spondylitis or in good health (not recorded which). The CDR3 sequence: CASSLSTAEQFF. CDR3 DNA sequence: TGCGCCAGCAGCTTGTCGACGGCTGAGCAGTTCTTC. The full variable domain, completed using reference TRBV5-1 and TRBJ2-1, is KAGVTQTPRYLIKTRGQQVTLSCSPISGHRSVSWYQQTPGQGLQFLFEYFSETQRNKGNFPGRFSGRQFSNSRSEMNVSTLELGDSALYLCASSLSTAEQFFGPGTRLTVL.